These 16 T cell receptor beta chains were sequenced from one sample in a study of blood T cell repertoires in COVID-19 (dated by TCRdb to about 2020). Library preparation was by the immunoSEQ multiplex PCR assay. Here the immuneACCESS table is served through TCRdb, limited to in-frame sequences with V and J called. Missing clones are a known gap in these copies; in checked studies unresolved V genes cover under half, and the rest lacks a known reason. Within this sample are some 160,000 clones, with 76% of them counted one time only. Together, the top ten hold 4.2% of the sample. The material sequenced was peripheral blood. The receptors shown here come from a man in his 60s with acute or convalescent COVID-19.

V gene TRBV28 combines with J gene TRBJ2-7, with D unresolved. The ends were cut back, 6 bases at V and 6 bases at J, with 9 bases in the middle. This CDR3 is 11 amino acids long. Germline V gene sequence: CDR1 MDHEN, CDR2 SYDVKM. CDR3 DNA sequence: TGTGCCAGCAGCCACCAGCGCGAGCAGTACTTC. It translates to CASSHQREQYF.

The J gene is TRBJ2-5, the V gene TRBV5-6; maybe TRBD2 (5 bases). The V and J ends lost 0 bases and 5 bases respectively, with 17 bases between them. The CDR3 is made up of 16 amino acids. The germline gives CDR1 SGHDT, CDR2 YYEEEE. CDR3 nucleotide sequence: TGTGCCAGCAGCTTGGCTTCCGTCGGGAATTGGGAGACCCAGTACTTC. Encoded protein: CASSLASVGNWETQYF.

The count of this clone is one. The V and J genes are TRBV2 and TRBJ2-7, with a weak D call TRBD2 (6 bases). The germline V gene encodes CDR1 SNHLY and CDR2 FYNNEI. This CDR3 spans 14 amino acids. Trimming took 7 bases from V and 1 from J, leaving 14 bases between them. CDR3 in DNA: TGTGCCAGCATGGAGGGTAGCTTTTCCTACGAGCAGTACTTC. This codes for CASMEGSFSYEQYF. Supplemented by reference TRBV2 and TRBJ2-7, the full variable domain reads EPEVTQTPSHQVTQMGQEVILRCVPISNHLYFYWYRQILGQKVEFLVSFYNNEISEKSEIFDDQFSVERPDGSNFTLKIRSTKLEDSAMYFCASMEGSFSYEQYFGPGTRLTVT.

The genes are TRBV6-6 and TRBJ2-3; TRBD1 aligns across 8 bases. Germline V gives CDR1 MNHNY, CDR2 SVGAGI (reference sequence). The V segment lost 8 bases and the J segment 3 bases; nucleotides outside the gene matches: 13. There are 16 residues in the CDR3. The CDR3 bases are TGTGCCAGCCTGGACAGGGCACGAGCTGGAACAGATACGCAGTATTTT. Protein product: CASLDRARAGTDTQYF.

This chain connects TRBV10-3 to TRBJ2-1, with 9 bases that match TRBD2. CDR3 length: 15 residues. Trimming cost V 4 bases and J 0 bases; bases outside gene matches: 1. Germline values: CDR1 ENHRY, CDR2 SYGVKD. CDR3 sequence: CAISVAGDSYNEQFF. The CDR3 bases are TGTGCCATCAGTGTAGCGGGAGACTCCTACAATGAGCAGTTCTTC.

This clone was observed a single time. This rearrangement joins TRBV29-1 to TRBJ1-2, with 8 nucleotides matching TRBD1. The CDR3 consists of 14 residues. J lost 4 bases, V lost 4 bases, and 8 bases had no gene match. Germline V gene sequence: CDR1 SQVTM, CDR2 ANQGSEA. CDR3 bases: TGCAGCGTTGGCGACAGGGGAGTTACCTATGGCTACACCTTC. Translating it yields CSVGDRGVTYGYTF.

The rearrangement links TRBV4-2 to TRBJ1-6, with unresolved D. CDR1 is LGHNA and CDR2 is YNFKEQ in the germline V gene. The ends were cut back, 0 bases at V and 10 bases at J, with 16 bases in the middle. CDR3 length: 16 residues. The CDR3 DNA reads TGTGCCAGCAGCCAAGATAGCGGACCCCCTGAGTCACCCCTCCACTTT. It yields the protein CASSQDSGPPESPLHF.

CDR3 loop: CATSDTTGNIQYF. The CDR3 DNA reads as TGTGCCACCAGTGACACGACAGGGAACATTCAGTACTTC. The genes are TRBV24-1 and TRBJ2-4; 7 bases match TRBD1. CDR1 and CDR2 (germline): KGHDR, SFDVKD. J lost 7 bases, V lost 4 bases, and 3 bases had no gene match. CDR3 length: 13 amino acids.

The V and J genes are TRBV10-1 and TRBJ2-1; TRBD2 is a possible D gene (5 bases). The CDR3 is made up of 17 amino acids. Germline lookup yields CDR1 WNHNN and CDR2 SYGVQD (reference sequence). The V end was cut by 0 bases, the J end by 6 bases, with 18 bases between. The CDR3 sequence: CASSESRDNSEGNEQFF. The DNA of the CDR3 is TGCGCCAGCAGTGAGTCGAGAGACAACTCAGAGGGCAATGAGCAGTTCTTC.

The V call is TRBV5-1, the J call TRBJ2-2, with TRBD1 as a possible D gene (6 bases). The CDR3 totals 15 residues. Germline CDR1 is SGHRS and CDR2 is YFSETQ. Trimming shortened V by 0 bases and J by 4 bases, and 10 bases separated the two germline ends. This CDR3 reads CASSLAAGVTGELFF. As DNA, the CDR3 is TGCGCCAGCAGCTTGGCGGCAGGGGTCACCGGGGAGCTGTTTTTT.

The table lists this clone with a few counts. The chain joins TRBV9 to TRBJ2-3, with D tentatively TRBD2 (6 bases). Trimming took 1 base from V and 1 from J, leaving 16 bases between them. Germline V gives CDR1 SGDLS, CDR2 YYNGEE. The CDR3 is 17 residues long. CDR3 bases: TGTGCCAGCAGCGTAACCCCCGAGGGCGGGGGCACAGATACGCAGTATTTT. Its protein is CASSVTPEGGGTDTQYF.

This chain links TRBV19 with TRBJ1-2; perhaps TRBD1 as D (5 bases). This CDR3 has 14 amino acids. V lost 5 bases and J lost 1, with 11 bases in between. CDR1 and CDR2 from the germline V gene are LNHDA and SQIVND (reference sequence). CDR3 sequence reads: CASSPGHVNYGYTF. CDR3 coding DNA: TGTGCCAGTAGTCCCGGACACGTTAACTATGGCTACACCTTC. The variable domain in full, completed from reference TRBV19 and TRBJ1-2, reads DGGITQSPKYLFRKEGQNVTLSCEQNLNHDAMYWYRQDPGQGLRLIYYSQIVNDFQKGDIAEGYSVSREKKESFPLTVTSAQKNPTAFYLCASSPGHVNYGYTFGSGTRLTVV.

The DNA of the CDR3 is TGTGCCATTGCCGGACAGGGCCTCTCCTACGAGCAGTACTTC. Its protein product is CAIAGQGLSYEQYF. The chain joins TRBV10-3 to TRBJ2-7; 8 bases match TRBD1. The length of the CDR3 is 14 residues. Trimming cost V 9 bases and J 0 bases; bases outside gene matches: 7. Germline CDR1 and CDR2: ENHRY and SYGVKD.

The chain employs TRBV4-1 and TRBJ2-7; 10 bases match TRBD2. With 4 bases clipped from V and 3 bases from J, the junction kept 6 bases outside the gene matches. There are 15 residues in the CDR3. The germline gives CDR1 MGHRA, CDR2 YSYEKL. The DNA of the CDR3 is TGCGCCAGCAGCCCAGTGGCTAGCGGGGGCTACGAGCAGTACTTC. This sequence encodes CASSPVASGGYEQYF.

The V gene is TRBV24-1, the J gene TRBJ2-3; the D is unclear. The CDR3 spans 13 residues. Germline CDR1 is KGHDR and CDR2 is SFDVKD. The ends were cut back, 4 bases at V and 0 bases at J, with 4 bases in the middle. The DNA for the CDR3 is TGTGCCACCAGTGAGACTAGCACAGATACGCAGTATTTT. It translates to CATSETSTDTQYF.

The rearrangement links TRBV11-2 to TRBJ1-2; D is uncertain. From germline, CDR1 is SGHAT and CDR2 FQNNGV. The CDR3 has 14 residues. Trimming left V 4 bases short and J 2 bases short, with 11 bases between. CDR3 sequence: CASSSYGQNYGYTF. The CDR3 bases are TGTGCCAGCAGCTCATATGGGCAGAACTATGGCTACACCTTC. Looking up the rest from reference TRBV11-2 and TRBJ1-2 gives the full variable domain: EAGVAQSPRYKIIEKRQSVAFWCNPISGHATLYWYQQILGQGPKLLIQFQNNGVVDDSQLPKDRFSAERLKGVDSTLKIQPAKLEDSAVYLCASSSYGQNYGYTFGSGTRLTVV.